The 23 T cell receptor beta chains below all came from one sample that was sequenced in a study of blood T cell repertoires in COVID-19. Using immunoSEQ multiplex PCR, the repertoire was profiled, and TCRdb retains in-frame clones only, with some absent. The sample has roughly 130,000 clones, about 80% seen once. Sequencing was done on a sample of peripheral blood. Receptors were obtained from a man aged 40-50 years with active or convalescent COVID-19.

The CDR3 region has the DNA TGTGCCAGCAGCGTAGGGGGGGGATCCTACAATGAGCAGTTCTTC. It translates to CASSVGGGSYNEQFF. The chain joins TRBV9 to TRBJ2-1, with TRBD2 matching 7 bases. Germline CDR1 SGDLS, CDR2 YYNGEE. The CDR3 is 15 residues long. The V and J ends lost 0 bases and 1 base, in that order; junction bases with no gene match: 1.

V gene TRBV3-1 (or the pseudogene TRBV3-2) combines with J gene TRBJ2-2; 13 bases are a match to TRBD2. Germline CDR1 and CDR2: LGHDT and YNNKEL (reference sequence). J was trimmed by 14 bases and V by 3 bases; bases with no gene match: 6. This CDR3 region has 14 residues. CDR3 in DNA: TGTGCCAGCAGCCACACTAGCGGGGGGGCCGAACTGTTTTTT. Amino acid sequence: CASSHTSGGAELFF.

As to this clone: Other DNA sequences in the same sample also yield this CDR3. The chain is built from TRBV6-5 and TRBJ1-1; D ambiguous. Germline CDR1 is MNHEY and CDR2 is SVGAGI. This CDR3 spans 14 amino acids. Trimming removed 0 bases at V and 1 base at J, with 6 bases between. The CDR3 DNA reads TGTGCCAGCAGTTACTCGGCTGGGAACACTGAAGCTTTCTTT. Translating gives CASSYSAGNTEAFF.

This clone was observed a few times. The chain links TRBV7-2 to TRBJ2-1, with D perhaps matching TRBD2 (6 bases). The germline V gene encodes CDR1 SGHTA and CDR2 FQGNSA. The V gene lost 6 bases and the J gene lost 0 bases, with 12 bases spanning the gap. The CDR3 extends over 15 amino acids. CDR3 protein: CASSPRGSSYNEQFF. The CDR3 DNA is TGTGCCAGCAGTCCTCGGGGGAGCTCCTACAATGAGCAGTTCTTC.

The chain carries TRBV6-5 and TRBJ1-2; 7 bases line up with TRBD1. Per germline, CDR1 MNHEY and CDR2 SVGAGI. V dropped 7 bases and J dropped 7; count of bases not matched to a gene: 3. The CDR3 has 11 residues. CDR3 sequence (DNA): TGTGCCAGCACCAAGGGGGCTGGCTACACCTTC. Its protein product is CASTKGAGYTF.

J is TRBJ2-1 and V is TRBV18; TRBD1 aligns across 9 bases. Germline CDR1 is KGHSH and CDR2 is LQKENI. J gave up 4 bases and V 0 bases, and 1 base lay outside the gene matches. The CDR3 loop spans 15 amino acids. CDR3: CASSPPGQGYNEQFF. CDR3 nucleotides: TGTGCCAGCTCACCACCGGGACAGGGATACAATGAGCAGTTCTTC.

This clone was seen only a few times. This chain connects TRBV5-1 to TRBJ1-2; D perhaps matches TRBD1 (5 bases). CDR1 is SGHRS and CDR2 is YFSETQ in the germline V gene. CDR3 size: 14 residues. Trimming pared 4 bases from V and 7 bases from J, leaving 17 bases between. CDR3 sequence reads: CASSRDDSGRGYTF. The CDR3 DNA follows: TGCGCCAGCAGCAGAGATGACAGTGGACGTGGCTACACCTTC.

The V call is TRBV4-3, the J call TRBJ2-7; perhaps TRBD1 as D (6 bases). V was cut by 1 base and J by 5 bases, with 12 bases left in between. The germline V gene has CDR1 LGHNA and CDR2 YSLEER. There are 14 residues in the CDR3. The CDR3 protein is CASSQAGQTHEQYF. In DNA, the CDR3 is TGCGCCAGCAGCCAAGCAGGACAGACCCACGAGCAGTACTTC.

The table lists this clone with a count of one. The chain combines TRBV24-1 with TRBJ2-3; 8 bases line up with TRBD2. The CDR3 totals 17 residues. V lost 4 bases, J lost 4 bases, and 12 bases stayed unmatched. Germline lookup yields CDR1 KGHDR and CDR2 SFDVKD. CDR3 region: CATSEIRLANGPDTQYF. The DNA for the CDR3 is TGTGCCACCAGTGAGATACGACTAGCGAACGGGCCAGATACGCAGTATTTT.

Written as DNA, the CDR3 is TGTGCCAGCAGCTTCGAAATGAGGACAGGGGGAGGGCATGAGCAGTTCTTC. Protein: CASSFEMRTGGGHEQFF. V usage is TRBV7-2 and J usage is TRBJ2-1; 10 positions agree with TRBD1. The CDR3 is 17 amino acids. V lost 3 bases, J lost 8 bases, and 13 bases stayed unmatched. Germline loops: CDR1 SGHTA, CDR2 FQGNSA.

A single count supports this clone. CDR3 sequence reads: CASSFVAPFLNEQFF. The CDR3 DNA reads as TGTGCCAGCAGCTTTGTAGCCCCCTTTTTAAATGAGCAGTTCTTC. The chain employs TRBV7-2 and TRBJ2-1; D is unclear. This CDR3 contains 15 residues. The V end was cut by 3 bases, the J end by 7 bases, with 16 bases between. Looked up from germline, CDR1 is SGHTA and CDR2 is FQGNSA. The full variable domain, its missing parts supplied by reference TRBV7-2 and TRBJ2-1, is GAGVSQSPSNKVTEKGKDVELRCDPISGHTALYWYRQSLGQGLEFLIYFQGNSAPDKSGLPSDRFSAERTGGSVSTLTIQRTQQEDSAVYLCASSFVAPFLNEQFFGPGTRLTVL.

The chain uses TRBV6-6 and TRBJ1-2, with D possibly TRBD1 on 6 matching bases. The V gene's germline CDR1 is MNHNY and CDR2 SVGAGI (reference sequence). The CDR3 runs to 14 residues. V was shortened by 7 bases and J by 7 bases, with 19 bases between the two germline ends. CDR3: CASNHRQDKGGYTF. The CDR3 DNA reads TGTGCCAGCAACCACAGACAGGACAAAGGTGGCTACACCTTC.

This chain joins TRBV5-1 and TRBJ2-3, with 9 bases fitting TRBD2. The V segment lost 0 bases and the J segment 1 base; nucleotides outside the gene matches: 3. CDR1 is SGHRS, CDR2 YFSETQ, per germline. The CDR3 sequence is 16 residues long. CDR3 residues: CASSLETSGRTDTQYF. The CDR3 coding sequence is TGCGCCAGCAGCTTGGAGACTAGCGGCCGCACAGATACGCAGTATTTT.

The rearrangement uses TRBV6-6 and TRBJ2-5; 8 nucleotides line up with TRBD1. This CDR3 has 16 residues. V was pared by 6 bases and J by 0 bases, with 9 bases of the junction left unmatched. CDR1 is MNHNY and CDR2 is SVGAGI in the germline V gene (reference sequence). CDR3 sequence reads: CASRKGQARNQETQYF. CDR3 in DNA: TGTGCCAGCAGAAAGGGACAGGCACGAAACCAAGAGACCCAGTACTTC.

The V call is TRBV6-5, the J call TRBJ2-7; 7 bases are shared with TRBD1. Trimming at V came to 5 bases and at J to 0 bases, leaving 4 bases not matched to a gene. This CDR3 region has 14 residues. Germline V lookup: CDR1 MNHEY, CDR2 SVGAGI. The CDR3 reads CASSLRQGSYEQYF. The CDR3 DNA reads as TGTGCCAGCAGTCTCCGACAGGGCTCCTACGAGCAGTACTTC.

The chain employs TRBV5-1 and TRBJ2-2, with no clear D. CDR3 length: 15 amino acids. Germline V gene data show CDR1 as SGHRS and CDR2 as YFSETQ. The V end lost 2 bases, the J end lost 0 bases, and 8 bases lay between the germline ends. The CDR3 DNA sequence: TGCGCCAGCAGCTTAAGGCAGGCGAACACCGGGGAGCTGTTTTTT. This sequence encodes CASSLRQANTGELFF.

The chain uses TRBV27 and TRBJ2-6, with 9 bases aligning to TRBD1. Germline CDR1 is MNHEY and CDR2 is SMNVEV (reference sequence). The trim removed 3 bases at V and 3 bases at J, leaving 6 bases unmatched. This CDR3 region has 17 residues. This chain's CDR3 is CASSFGTGGLGANVLTF. The CDR3 DNA sequence: TGTGCCAGCAGTTTCGGTACAGGGGGCCTTGGGGCCAACGTCCTGACTTTC.

This chain connects TRBV4-3 to TRBJ1-2; D is uncertain. CDR3 length: 13 residues. Germline V gene sequence: CDR1 LGHNA, CDR2 YSLEER. The germline V and J ends were trimmed by 1 base and 2 bases, with 5 bases remaining between them. CDR3 protein: CASSQGPNYGYTF. Written as DNA, the CDR3 is TGCGCCAGCAGCCAAGGTCCGAACTATGGCTACACCTTC.

This rearrangement joins TRBV6-5 to TRBJ1-5; 9 nucleotides line up with TRBD1. This CDR3 has 15 amino acids. CDR1 and CDR2 (germline): MNHEY, SVGAGI. V lost 7 bases to trimming and J lost 6 bases; unmatched junction nucleotides: 10. This CDR3 reads CASTQDRGGRQPQHF. The CDR3 coding sequence is TGTGCCAGCACCCAGGACAGGGGAGGTCGTCAGCCCCAGCATTTT.

To note about this clone: Other DNA sequences from this sample encode an identical CDR3 as well. The rearrangement joins TRBV5-1 to TRBJ2-6; no clear D. V gave up 4 bases and J gave up 4 bases, with 9 bases separating them. Germline CDR1 is SGHRS and CDR2 is YFSETQ. The length of the CDR3 is 14 residues. The CDR3 nucleotides read TGCGCCAGCAGCCCCGGTTCAGGGGCCAACGTCCTGACTTTC. Protein sequence: CASSPGSGANVLTF.

V is TRBV11-2 and J is TRBJ2-1, with D perhaps matching TRBD2 (7 bases). CDR1 and CDR2 (germline): SGHAT, FQNNGV. Trimming pared 0 bases from V and 6 bases from J, leaving 9 bases between. The CDR3 extends over 14 amino acids. CDR3 DNA: TGTGCCAGCAGCTTAGAAGGGGGGGTCAATGAGCAGTTCTTC. It yields the protein CASSLEGGVNEQFF. The full variable domain, rest sourced from reference TRBV11-2 and TRBJ2-1, is EAGVAQSPRYKIIEKRQSVAFWCNPISGHATLYWYQQILGQGPKLLIQFQNNGVVDDSQLPKDRFSAERLKGVDSTLKIQPAKLEDSAVYLCASSLEGGVNEQFFGPGTRLTVL.

This clone was found many times. The CDR3 DNA is TGTGCCACCAGCAGAGATCTTTCTAGCGGGGGCCTCAATGAGCAGTTCTTC. Residues: CATSRDLSSGGLNEQFF. This rearrangement joins TRBV15 to TRBJ2-1, with TRBD2 identical over 10 bases. Trimming at V came to 0 bases and at J to 6 bases, leaving 8 bases not matched to a gene. CDR1 is LNHNV and CDR2 is YYDKDF in the germline V gene (reference sequence). The CDR3 length is 17 residues. Looking up the rest from reference TRBV15 and TRBJ2-1 gives the full variable domain: DAMVIQNPRYQVTQFGKPVTLSCSQTLNHNVMYWYQQKSSQAPKLLFHYYDKDFNNEADTPDNFQSRRPNTSFCFLDIRSPGLGDTAMYLCATSRDLSSGGLNEQFFGPGTRLTVL.

The J gene is TRBJ1-6, the V gene TRBV7-2, with D perhaps TRBD1 (6 bases). CDR3 size: 15 residues. V gave up 9 bases and J gave up 6 bases, with 18 bases separating them. The germline gives CDR1 SGHTA, CDR2 FQGNSA. The DNA of the CDR3 is TGTGCCAGTTCTAAGGGGGGGGCCGGTAATTCACCCCTCCACTTT. Translating it yields CASSKGGAGNSPLHF. The full variable domain, in which reference TRBV7-2 and TRBJ1-6 provide the parts outside the CDR3, is GAGVSQSPSNKVTEKGKDVELRCDPISGHTALYWYRQSLGQGLEFLIYFQGNSAPDKSGLPSDRFSAERTGGSVSTLTIQRTQQEDSAVYLCASSKGGAGNSPLHFGNGTRLTVT.